This T cell receptor beta chain was obtained from a study of blood T cell repertoires in COVID-19. Study summary: Spain, Italy and the United States supplied samples that represented acute and convalescent COVID-19.

As processed by the authors: Amplifying reference gene primers gave estimates of nucleated cell counts. Sequencing used immunoSEQ multiplex PCR; TCRdb keeps in-frame clones, though not all of them. Clonal size and the V and J genes are those of that table, whereas D and trimming came from the DNA. This table has roughly 230,000 clones, 89% appearing once. Per germline, CDR1 WNHNN and CDR2 SYGVQD (reference sequence). The CDR3 is made up of 14 amino acids. The V gene end was trimmed by 3 bases and the J gene end by 7 bases; junction bases not matched to a gene: 5. This TCR was recovered from a middle-aged woman who had recovered from COVID-19. The sequenced sample consisted of peripheral blood. This chain uses TRBV10-1 with TRBJ1-1; 10 bases agree with TRBD1. The CDR3 sequence is CASSELDRGGEAFF. CDR3 coding DNA: TGCGCCAGCAGTGAACTGGACAGGGGGGGTGAAGCTTTCTTT.